What follows describes a single TCR beta chain. This CDR3 contains 15 residues. After removal of 0 bases from V and 6 bases from J, the junction contained 6 bases not matched to a gene. Germline lookup yields CDR1 SGHAT and CDR2 FQNNGV. This sample was taken from a study of blood T cell repertoires in COVID-19. On the study more broadly: Sample material is recorded as cDNA or gDNA derived from T cells, B-cell-depleted T cells, or PBMCs.

Measured with immunoSEQ multiplex PCR; TCRdb has only the in-frame clones, and not every one. The profile shows 200,000 or so clones, approximately 87% of them singletons. Enrolment of Seattle patients took place during active infection, and they were followed longitudinally. The TCR comes from a person between 65 and 79 years old with COVID-19, enrolled during active disease. Sequencing input: peripheral blood. The chain links TRBV11-2 to TRBJ2-7; 9 bases map to TRBD2. The CDR3 protein is CASSLDRGGVFEQYF. The DNA for the CDR3 is TGTGCCAGCAGCTTAGATCGCGGGGGGGTTTTCGAGCAGTACTTC.